This TCR beta chain emerged from a study of graft-versus-host responses after intestinal transplantation. Whole-study findings and limits: Investigators detected GvH clones in recipient marrow, with some emerging earlier in ileum or blood.

This CDR3 is 13 amino acids long. Germline CDR1 and CDR2: SGHTA and FQGTGA. The germline V and J ends were trimmed by 2 bases and 4 bases, with 7 bases remaining between them. Comment on this clone: Its antigen is not known.

Intraepithelial and lamina propria lymphocytes were freed from processed graft tissue. Using immunoSEQ multiplex PCR, the repertoire was profiled, and TCRdb retains in-frame clones only, with some absent. The table lists tens of thousands of clones, about 85% of them singletons. The sequence came from a human patient who received an intestinal transplant, so some T cells may come from the graft donor. J is TRBJ2-3 and V is TRBV7-3; no firm D call. Specimen: ileum tissue, collected around seven months after intestinal transplant. The CDR3 DNA reads TGTGCCAGCAGCTTATCGGCATCAGATACGCAGTATTTT. This codes for CASSLSASDTQYF.